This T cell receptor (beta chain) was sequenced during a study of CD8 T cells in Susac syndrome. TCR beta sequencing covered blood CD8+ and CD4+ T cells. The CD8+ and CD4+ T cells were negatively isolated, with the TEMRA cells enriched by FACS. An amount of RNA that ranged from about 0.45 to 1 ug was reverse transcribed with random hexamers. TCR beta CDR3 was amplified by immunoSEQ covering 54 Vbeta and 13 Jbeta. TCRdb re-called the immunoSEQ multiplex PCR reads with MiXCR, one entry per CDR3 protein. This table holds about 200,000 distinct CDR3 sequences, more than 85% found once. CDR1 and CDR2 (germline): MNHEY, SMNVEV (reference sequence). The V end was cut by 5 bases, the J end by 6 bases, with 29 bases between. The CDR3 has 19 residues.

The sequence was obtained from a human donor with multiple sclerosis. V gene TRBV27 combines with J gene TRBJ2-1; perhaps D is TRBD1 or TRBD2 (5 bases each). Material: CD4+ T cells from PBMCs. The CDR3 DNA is TGTGCCAGCAGTGCGATCCGGGACGGTAATCCCTGGGGTGGCAATGAGCAGTTCTTC. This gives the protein CASSAIRDGNPWGGNEQFF.